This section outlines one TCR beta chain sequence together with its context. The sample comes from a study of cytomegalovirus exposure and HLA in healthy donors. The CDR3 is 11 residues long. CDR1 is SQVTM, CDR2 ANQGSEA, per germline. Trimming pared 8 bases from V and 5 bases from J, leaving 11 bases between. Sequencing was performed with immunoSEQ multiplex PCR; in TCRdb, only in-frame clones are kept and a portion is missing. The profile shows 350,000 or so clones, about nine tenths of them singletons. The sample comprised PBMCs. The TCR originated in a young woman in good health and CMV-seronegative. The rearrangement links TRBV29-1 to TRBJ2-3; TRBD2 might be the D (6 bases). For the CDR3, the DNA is TGCAGCCACGGAGGGGAAGATACGCAGTATTTT. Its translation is CSHGGEDTQYF.